Below, 21 T cell receptor beta chains from the same sample are listed, as sequenced in a study of CD8 T cells in ankylosing spondylitis. One entry per CDR3 protein results from TCRdb running MiXCR on the 5' RACE reads. In the table there are about 250,000 distinct CDR3 sequences, 20% to 30% of which are singletons. Sequencing used blood, either unsorted or a sorted T cell fraction (not recorded which). The receptors here all came from a male donor with ankylosing spondylitis or in good health (not recorded which).

This clonotype was recorded a few times. This chain links TRBV20-1 with TRBJ2-3, with a weak D call TRBD2 (7 bases). This CDR3 region has 18 residues. Trimming removed 5 bases at V and 4 bases at J, with 28 bases between. Germline V lookup: CDR1 DFQATT, CDR2 SNEGSKA (reference sequence). CDR3 bases: TGCAGTGCTCCTAGGGTAGGGGGGGGGAGGGTAAGGGCAGATACGCAGTATTTT. As protein: CSAPRVGGGRVRADTQYF.

The table lists this clonotype with many counts. The chain carries TRBV29-1 and TRBJ1-1; the D gene is possibly TRBD1 (6 bases). Germline loops: CDR1 SQVTM, CDR2 ANQGSEA. Trimming took 4 bases from V and 0 from J, leaving 9 bases between them. CDR3 length: 13 amino acids. The CDR3 DNA follows: TGCAGCGTTGTACCAGGGGTGAACACTGAAGCTTTCTTT. Translating it yields CSVVPGVNTEAFF.

Worth noting for this clonotype: One junction end does not reproduce the germline sequence, and a read error may be involved. The rearrangement uses TRBV12-3 or TRBV12-4 and TRBJ2-3; 8 bases are a match to TRBD1. The CDR3 is 18 amino acids. The CDR3 DNA follows: TGTGCCATCAGTTTTCCCTCTGGCAGGGGGCGCGGCACAGATACGCAGTATTTT. It encodes CAISFPSGRGRGTDTQYF.

The rearrangement links TRBV12-3 or TRBV12-4 to TRBJ2-3; 12 nucleotides line up with TRBD2. This CDR3 spans 15 amino acids. The V segment lost 1 base and the J segment 8 bases; nucleotides outside the gene matches: 4. Here the CDR3 reads CASSLGLAGAVTQYF. CDR3 DNA sequence: TGTGCCAGCAGTTTAGGACTAGCGGGGGCTGTTACGCAGTATTTT.

The rearrangement links TRBV5-1 to TRBJ2-7, with 11 bases fitting TRBD1. CDR1 is SGHRS and CDR2 is YFSETQ in the germline V gene. Germline trimming cut 0 bases from V and 4 bases from J; bases unmatched to any gene: 3. This CDR3 has 15 residues. CDR3 nucleotide sequence: TGCGCCAGCAGCTTGGAGGGGACAGGGGGTTACGAGCAGTACTTC. Translation: CASSLEGTGGYEQYF.

The sample holds many counts of this clonotype. The chain carries TRBV6-5 and TRBJ2-3; 9 bases match TRBD2. In germline, CDR1 is MNHEY, CDR2 SVGAGI. J gave up 6 bases and V 0 bases, and 7 bases lay outside the gene matches. The CDR3 consists of 16 residues. CDR3 amino acids: CASSYSIAGGFDTQYF. The DNA for the CDR3 is TGTGCCAGCAGTTACTCGATTGCGGGGGGGTTTGATACGCAGTATTTT.

A single count supports this clonotype. The V call is TRBV7-2, the J call TRBJ2-7, with unresolved D. CDR3 length equals 14 residues. CDR1 is SGHTA, CDR2 FQGNSA, per germline. V gave up 3 bases and J gave up 3 bases, with 12 bases separating them. For the CDR3, the DNA is TGTGCCAGCAGCTTGCTGGTTGGGGTCTACGAGCAGTACTTC. Amino acids: CASSLLVGVYEQYF.

The rearrangement links TRBV10-3 to TRBJ2-2; a possible D gene is TRBD2 (5 bases). The ends were cut back, 5 bases at V and 0 bases at J, with 19 bases in the middle. The CDR3 totals 18 residues. Per the germline V gene, CDR1 is ENHRY and CDR2 is SYGVKD. The CDR3 DNA sequence: TGTGCCATCAGTTTAGTCCCAACTAGTAGGACGAACACCGGGGAGCTGTTTTTT. This translates into CAISLVPTSRTNTGELFF.

The chain employs TRBV9 and TRBJ2-7; tentatively, D is TRBD1 or TRBD2 (5 bases each). The germline CDR1 and CDR2 sequences are SGDLS and YYNGEE. Trimming pared 2 bases from V and 7 bases from J, leaving 16 bases between. The CDR3 length is 14 residues. The CDR3 DNA is TGTGCCAGCAGCGTGGAAGGTGGGGGTAGGGAGCAGTACTTC. Amino acid sequence: CASSVEGGGREQYF.

This clonotype was seen ten or more times. The V gene is TRBV5-1, the J gene TRBJ1-5; the D is unclear. The CDR3 has 15 amino acids. Germline-derived CDR1 and CDR2 are SGHRS and YFSETQ. V was trimmed by 0 bases and J by 0 bases, leaving 7 bases between them. Here the CDR3 DNA reads TGCGCCAGCAGCTTGGTCCCTGATAGCAATCAGCCCCAGCATTTT. Amino acid sequence: CASSLVPDSNQPQHF.

This clonotype turned up a few times. The V gene is TRBV29-1, the J gene TRBJ2-7; D not resolved. Germline CDR1 and CDR2: SQVTM and ANQGSEA. This CDR3 region has 14 residues. V lost 6 bases, J lost 5 bases, and 20 bases lay in between. CDR3 nucleotides: TGCAGCGTAGTTCCCGAGGACCGCAGCCACGAGCAGTACTTC. Its protein product is CSVVPEDRSHEQYF.

The rearrangement uses TRBV20-1 and TRBJ1-1, with 9 bases aligning to TRBD1. CDR1 is DFQATT, CDR2 SNEGSKA, per germline (reference sequence). The CDR3 is made up of 14 amino acids. V trimming: 5 bases; J trimming: 4 bases; junction bases outside the gene matches: 8. The CDR3 protein is CSALRTGDFTEAFF. Here the CDR3 DNA reads TGCAGTGCTCTCCGGACAGGGGATTTCACTGAAGCTTTCTTT.

At least ten counts were recorded for this clonotype. V gene TRBV10-3 combines with J gene TRBJ2-5; 13 bases fit TRBD2. V lost 4 bases and J lost 2; bases outside the gene matches: 4. Germline values: CDR1 ENHRY, CDR2 SYGVKD. The CDR3 contains 16 residues. CDR3 sequence (DNA): TGTGCCATCAGTGTACTAGCGGGGGGGAATCAAGAGACCCAGTACTTC. It yields the protein CAISVLAGGNQETQYF.

This clonotype was seen at least ten times. The chain joins TRBV6-1 to TRBJ2-3; possible D gene TRBD1, 8 bases. Germline-derived CDR1 and CDR2 are MNHNS and SASEGT. With 6 bases removed from V and 0 bases from J, the gap between germline ends came to 13 bases. This CDR3 has 15 residues. DNA of the CDR3: TGTGCCAGCAGCAACAGGGGGGGGAGCACAGATACGCAGTATTTT. This sequence encodes CASSNRGGSTDTQYF.

The chain combines TRBV6-1 with TRBJ1-2; TRBD1 matches at 7 bases. The CDR3 totals 16 residues. Losses at the gene ends were 5 bases for V and 8 bases for J; bases not matched to a gene: 17. CDR1 is MNHNS and CDR2 is SASEGT in the germline V gene. CDR3 DNA: TGTGCCAGCAGTCCCGAACACCTGACAGGGAGTTCGGGCTACACCTTC. This codes for CASSPEHLTGSSGYTF.

This clonotype was seen repeatedly, ten times or more. The CDR3 DNA reads as TGCAGTGTTCCGGGACAGGGTACCAACAATGAGCAGTTCTTC. Translating it yields CSVPGQGTNNEQFF. The V call is TRBV20-1, the J call TRBJ2-1, with 9 bases lining up with TRBD1. The J segment lost 5 bases and the V segment lost 7 bases, leaving 9 bases of the junction unmatched. This CDR3 comprises 14 residues. Germline V gives CDR1 DFQATT, CDR2 SNEGSKA (reference sequence).

The chain couples TRBV6-1 to TRBJ2-2; D remains unclear. CDR3 length: 16 amino acids. The V gene lost 1 base and the J gene lost 0 bases, with 9 bases spanning the gap. Germline CDR1 is MNHNS and CDR2 is SASEGT. This CDR3 is CASSEVLGPNTGELFF. CDR3 bases: TGTGCCAGCAGTGAAGTTTTGGGCCCGAACACCGGGGAGCTGTTTTTT.

At least ten counts were recorded for this clonotype. The V call is TRBV6-5, the J call TRBJ2-3; D may be TRBD1 or TRBD2 (5 bases each). This CDR3 has 15 amino acids. Looked up from germline, CDR1 is MNHEY and CDR2 is SVGAGI. The germline V and J ends were trimmed by 0 bases and 4 bases, with 11 bases remaining between them. The CDR3 nucleotides are TGTGCCAGCAGTTACTCGACCCGGGGCGCAGATACGCAGTATTTT. Encoded protein: CASSYSTRGADTQYF.

This clonotype was detected many times. The chain combines TRBV10-1 with TRBJ2-7; 7 positions agree with TRBD2. The CDR3 has 14 residues. Per germline, CDR1 WNHNN and CDR2 SYGVQD (reference sequence). Trimming cost V 3 bases and J 4 bases; bases outside gene matches: 6. The CDR3 spells CASSDGGVGYEQYF. For the CDR3, the DNA is TGCGCCAGCAGTGATGGGGGGGTAGGGTACGAGCAGTACTTC.

This clonotype was seen at least ten times. The chain carries TRBV29-1 and TRBJ1-4; no definite D call. Deletions cut 3 bases from V and 0 bases from J, with 11 bases between. Germline loops: CDR1 SQVTM, CDR2 ANQGSEA. The CDR3 length is 15 residues. The DNA of the CDR3 is TGCAGCGTTGAGGGAACGGATACAACTAATGAAAAACTGTTTTTT. Encoded protein: CSVEGTDTTNEKLFF.

At least ten counts were recorded for this clonotype. The V gene is TRBV12-3 or TRBV12-4, the J gene TRBJ1-5, with no clear D. V lost 1 base, J lost 0 bases, and 1 base lay in between. The CDR3 totals 13 residues. CDR3 protein: CASSLDSNQPQHF. CDR3 sequence (DNA): TGTGCCAGCAGTTTAGATAGCAATCAGCCCCAGCATTTT.